The present T cell receptor beta chain was sequenced within a study of T-cell memory formation after mild COVID-19. The overall study: The study found TCR clusters largely donor specific. Study-level findings and limits: The finding that pre-infection memory included some responding clones suggested that cross-reactive memory joined. Later expanders leaned toward CD4+, whereas clones contracting from day 15 to 85 were balanced CD4/CD8. Contracting CD8+ clones were enriched in EMRA, CD4+ mainly in CM and EM.

TCRdb re-derived calls from the 5' RACE reads in MiXCR, one entry per CDR3 protein. Here the sample spans some 330,000 distinct CDR3 sequences, 20% to 25% being singletons. V was clipped by 4 bases and J by 2 bases; unmatched bases: 9. CDR3 length equals 16 residues. CDR1 SGHRS and CDR2 YFSETQ come from the germline V gene. In the case of this clonotype: What it binds is not known.

The clonotype was recovered from an adult woman who had mild COVID-19 (a few samples of this study predate the infection). Cell type and time point are not known. The sample was PBMCs or a T cell subset sorted from them (not recorded which). The V and J genes are TRBV5-1 and TRBJ2-1; 7 positions match TRBD1. The CDR3 is CASSPPGQATYNEQFF. CDR3 nucleotide sequence: TGCGCCAGCAGCCCCCCAGGACAGGCAACCTACAATGAGCAGTTCTTC.